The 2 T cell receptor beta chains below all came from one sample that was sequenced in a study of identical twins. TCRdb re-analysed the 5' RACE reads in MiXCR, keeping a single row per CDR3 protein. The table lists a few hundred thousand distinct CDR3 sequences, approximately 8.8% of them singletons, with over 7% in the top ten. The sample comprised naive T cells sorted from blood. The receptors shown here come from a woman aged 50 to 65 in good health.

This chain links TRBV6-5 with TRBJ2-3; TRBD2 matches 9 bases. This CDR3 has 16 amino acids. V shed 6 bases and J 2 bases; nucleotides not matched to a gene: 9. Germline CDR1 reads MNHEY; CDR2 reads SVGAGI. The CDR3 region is CASRNPGLANTDTQYF. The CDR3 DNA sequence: TGTGCCAGCAGAAACCCGGGACTAGCTAACACAGATACGCAGTATTTT.

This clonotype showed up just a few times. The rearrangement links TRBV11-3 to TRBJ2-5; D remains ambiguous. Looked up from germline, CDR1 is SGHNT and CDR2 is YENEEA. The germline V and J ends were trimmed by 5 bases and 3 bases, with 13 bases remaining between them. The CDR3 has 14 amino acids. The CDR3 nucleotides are TGTGCCAGCAGCCCAGTCCCCGGCGAAGAGACCCAGTACTTC. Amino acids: CASSPVPGEETQYF. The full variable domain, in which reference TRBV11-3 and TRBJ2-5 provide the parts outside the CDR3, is EAGVVQSPRYKIIEKKQPVAFWCNPISGHNTLYWYLQNLGQGPELLIRYENEEAVDDSQLPKDRFSAERLKGVDSTLKIQPAELGDSAVYLCASSPVPGEETQYFGPGTRLLVL.